Presented here are 18 T cell receptor beta chains from one specimen sequenced in a study of blood T cell repertoires in COVID-19. This table comes from immunoSEQ multiplex PCR, and its TCRdb copy is limited to in-frame clones, with some not included. The data show 60,000 to 80,000 clones, around 88% seen once. The source material was peripheral blood. These receptors all come from a man aged 55 to 70 with acute or convalescent COVID-19.

V is TRBV29-1 and J is TRBJ2-3, with D unclear. Per germline, CDR1 SQVTM and CDR2 ANQGSEA. V was cut by 5 bases and J by 1 base, with 7 bases left in between. CDR3 length equals 12 residues. This CDR3 reads CSVSSRTDTQYF. The CDR3 DNA sequence: TGCAGCGTTAGTAGCCGCACAGATACGCAGTATTTT.

This clone was seen only a few times. DNA for the CDR3: TGCGCCAGCAGCCAAGGTGGGGGCAGGGGTTATTCACCCCTCCACTTT. This encodes CASSQGGGRGYSPLHF. The chain has TRBV4-1 and TRBJ1-6; tentatively, D is TRBD1 (6 bases). Trimming stripped 1 base from V and 8 bases from J, with 15 bases between. The CDR3 has 16 residues. From germline, CDR1 is MGHRA and CDR2 YSYEKL.

This clone occurred many times. The gene calls are TRBV6-2 or TRBV6-3 and TRBJ2-7, with 7 bases fitting TRBD2. The V segment lost 2 bases and the J segment 6 bases; nucleotides outside the gene matches: 13. This CDR3 region has 16 residues. Germline values: CDR1 MNHEY, CDR2 SVGEGT. CDR3 amino acids: CASSYAKDRLAPEQYF. The DNA of the CDR3 is TGTGCCAGCAGTTACGCGAAGGATAGACTAGCTCCCGAGCAGTACTTC.

The chain has TRBV2 and TRBJ2-7; TRBD1 aligns across 10 bases. Germline-derived CDR1 and CDR2 are SNHLY and FYNNEI. J lost 6 bases, V lost 3 bases, and 5 bases had no gene match. The CDR3 sequence is 14 residues long. The CDR3 DNA reads as TGTGCCAGCAGTGACGACAGGGGGCGTTTCGAGCAGTACTTC. It translates to CASSDDRGRFEQYF. Complete variable domain (other parts from reference TRBV2 and TRBJ2-7): EPEVTQTPSHQVTQMGQEVILRCVPISNHLYFYWYRQILGQKVEFLVSFYNNEISEKSEIFDDQFSVERPDGSNFTLKIRSTKLEDSAMYFCASSDDRGRFEQYFGPGTRLTVT.

The V gene is TRBV10-3, the J gene TRBJ1-3; D gene unclear. The ends were cut back, 7 bases at V and 0 bases at J, with 10 bases in the middle. The length of the CDR3 is 14 residues. CDR1 is ENHRY and CDR2 is SYGVKD in the germline V gene. Here the CDR3 reads CAITGLSSGNTIYF. CDR3 coding DNA: TGTGCCATCACAGGACTGAGCTCTGGAAACACCATATATTTT.

V and J are TRBV30 and TRBJ1-6, with D uncertain. V lost 2 bases and J lost 1, with 12 bases in between. There are 16 residues in the CDR3. Per the germline V gene, CDR1 is GTSNPN and CDR2 is SVGIG (reference sequence). For the CDR3, the DNA is TGTGCCTGGAGTCCCCCGGGAGGGTCCTATAATTCACCCCTCCACTTT. Translated, it gives CAWSPPGGSYNSPLHF. The complete variable domain, with remaining parts taken from reference TRBV30 and TRBJ1-6, reads SQTIHQWPATLVQPVGSPLSLECTVEGTSNPNLYWYRQAAGRGLQLLFYSVGIGQISSEVPQNLSASRPQDRQFILSSKKLLLSDSGFYLCAWSPPGGSYNSPLHFGNGTRLTVT.

This sequence joins TRBV25-1 and TRBJ2-7; 10 bases match TRBD1. The CDR3 sequence is 14 residues long. V lost 6 bases to trimming and J lost 6 bases; unmatched junction nucleotides: 8. CDR1 is MGHDK, CDR2 SYGVNS, per germline. In DNA form, the CDR3 reads TGTGCCAGCAGATTTGCCGGGACAGGGGCCGAGCAGTACTTC. This encodes CASRFAGTGAEQYF.

The CDR3 bases are TGTGCCAGCAGCCCCTCAGGGGTGGGGACTGAAGCTTTCTTT. Translation: CASSPSGVGTEAFF. This chain uses TRBV11-3 with TRBJ1-1; perhaps TRBD1 as D (6 bases). V lost 5 bases and J 5 bases, leaving 15 bases between the germline ends. The germline V gene encodes CDR1 SGHNT and CDR2 YENEEA. This CDR3 region has 14 residues.

The chain carries TRBV15 and TRBJ1-2; no clear D. The CDR3 has 15 residues. From germline, CDR1 is LNHNV and CDR2 YYDKDF (reference sequence). V gave up 0 bases and J gave up 6 bases, with 14 bases separating them. CDR3 sequence reads: CATSRDRVLTNGYTF. The CDR3 nucleotides are TGTGCCACCAGCAGAGATCGGGTATTGACGAATGGCTACACCTTC.

The J gene is TRBJ1-1, the V gene TRBV5-1; D perhaps matches TRBD1 (6 bases). The CDR3 contains 12 residues. Germline V gives CDR1 SGHRS, CDR2 YFSETQ. V was cut by 8 bases and J by 2 bases, with 10 bases left in between. CDR3 sequence: CASGRGNTEAFF. CDR3 DNA: TGCGCCAGTGGCAGGGGCAACACTGAAGCTTTCTTT.

The V and J genes are TRBV11-2 and TRBJ2-5; D is perhaps TRBD2 (6 bases). Between the trimmed V and J ends, which lost 5 bases and 4 bases, there was a span of 14 bases. CDR1 and CDR2 from the germline V gene are SGHAT and FQNNGV. The CDR3 length is 14 residues. The CDR3 DNA follows: TGTGCCAGCAGCGTGACTAGTATAGGAGAGACCCAGTACTTC. Residues: CASSVTSIGETQYF.

The chain couples TRBV19 to TRBJ2-5; D might be TRBD1 (6 bases). The CDR3 length is 13 residues. Germline values: CDR1 LNHDA, CDR2 SQIVND (reference sequence). Trimming pared 8 bases from V and 3 bases from J, leaving 13 bases between. This CDR3 reads CASSRGLKETQYF. CDR3 sequence (DNA): TGTGCCAGTTCCAGGGGATTAAAAGAGACCCAGTACTTC.

This clone was counted a single time. The CDR3 sequence: CASSRAYNEQFF. Written as DNA, the CDR3 is TGTGCCAGCAGTCGGGCCTACAATGAGCAGTTCTTC. The chain joins TRBV12-3 or TRBV12-4 to TRBJ2-1; no definite D call. Between the trimmed V and J ends, which lost 5 bases and 2 bases, there was a span of 4 bases. The CDR3 length is 12 residues.

The V call is TRBV6-5, the J call TRBJ1-6; D is perhaps TRBD1 (6 bases). Trimming pared 4 bases from V and 9 bases from J, leaving 19 bases between. This CDR3 has 16 amino acids. Germline loops: CDR1 MNHEY, CDR2 SVGAGI. The CDR3 spells CASSSDEGVLGSPLHF. The CDR3 nucleotides are TGTGCCAGCAGTTCGGATGAGGGGGTTTTGGGTTCACCCCTCCACTTT.

The chain joins TRBV7-7 to TRBJ2-2; 8 bases are a match to TRBD1. The CDR3 loop spans 17 amino acids. V lost 0 bases, J lost 1 base, and 4 bases stayed unmatched. Per the germline V gene, CDR1 is SSHAT and CDR2 is FNYEAQ (reference sequence). This chain's CDR3 is CASSLAPGTGNTGELFF. DNA of the CDR3: TGTGCCAGCAGCTTAGCCCCCGGGACAGGGAACACCGGGGAGCTGTTTTTT.

The chain joins TRBV11-3 to TRBJ2-2, with D possibly TRBD1 on 5 matching bases. The CDR3 is 16 residues long. The germline V gene encodes CDR1 SGHNT and CDR2 YENEEA. Trimming shortened V by 3 bases and J by 2 bases, and 13 bases separated the two germline ends. CDR3 in DNA: TGTGCCAGCAGCTTGGGCCAGGGCGGAAACACCGGGGAGCTGTTTTTT. Encoded protein: CASSLGQGGNTGELFF.

This clone was found once. The chain recombines TRBV7-9 with TRBJ2-3; no firm D call. CDR1 and CDR2 from the germline V gene are SEHNR and FQNEAQ (reference sequence). CDR3 length equals 12 residues. V was cut by 6 bases and J by 2 bases, with 6 bases left in between. In nucleotides, the CDR3 is TGTGCCAGCAGACTTACCACAGATACGCAGTATTTT. This encodes CASRLTTDTQYF.

The J gene is TRBJ2-1, the V gene TRBV30, with D possibly matching TRBD1 (5 bases). V was cut by 2 bases and J by 2 bases, with 10 bases left in between. Looked up from germline, CDR1 is GTSNPN and CDR2 is SVGIG (reference sequence). This CDR3 has 14 residues. This CDR3 is CAWSKGFTYNEQFF. Here the CDR3 DNA reads TGTGCCTGGAGTAAGGGGTTCACCTACAATGAGCAGTTCTTC. Using reference TRBV30 and TRBJ2-1 for the parts outside the CDR3, the full variable domain is SQTIHQWPATLVQPVGSPLSLECTVEGTSNPNLYWYRQAAGRGLQLLFYSVGIGQISSEVPQNLSASRPQDRQFILSSKKLLLSDSGFYLCAWSKGFTYNEQFFGPGTRLTVL.